Listed here are 29 T cell receptor beta chains from one sample, sequenced in a study of blood T cell repertoires in COVID-19 (dated by TCRdb to 2020 to 2022). Library prep was done by the immunoSEQ multiplex PCR assay. The immuneACCESS repertoire file appears here via TCRdb, limited to in-frame rearrangements. These files lack a portion of the clones; in checked studies, under half of the deficit traces to unresolved V genes, and the cause of the others is not known. Within this sample are 200,000 to 250,000 clones, with 70% to 90% of them counted one time only. Clones ranked in the top ten supply about 4.8% of the sample. Sequencing was done on a sample of peripheral blood. The receptors stem from a man aged 45-65 years with acute or convalescent COVID-19.

The chain combines TRBV12-3 or TRBV12-4 with TRBJ2-1, with D maybe TRBD1 (5 bases). V lost 2 bases and J lost 8, with 7 bases in between. CDR3 length equals 12 residues. This CDR3 is CASSLLGHEQFF. In DNA, the CDR3 is TGTGCCAGCAGTTTACTGGGGCATGAGCAGTTCTTC.

This clone was detected only a few times. The chain is built from TRBV15 and TRBJ1-2; 8 bases agree with TRBD1. There are 14 residues in the CDR3. V dropped 5 bases and J dropped 2; count of bases not matched to a gene: 4. The germline V gene has CDR1 LNHNV and CDR2 YYDKDF (reference sequence). The CDR3 here is CATSSGGANYGYTF. The CDR3 DNA reads as TGTGCCACCAGCTCAGGGGGCGCCAACTATGGCTACACCTTC.

This clone was recorded once. This chain links TRBV27 with TRBJ2-6; D unresolved. Trimming took 0 bases from V and 0 from J, leaving 3 bases between them. The germline V gene has CDR1 MNHEY and CDR2 SMNVEV (reference sequence). The CDR3 spans 15 residues. CDR3 bases: TGTGCCAGCAGTTTATCCGTCTCTGGGGCCAACGTCCTGACTTTC. It specifies CASSLSVSGANVLTF.

The CDR3 sequence is CASSPERGEKLFF. In DNA, the CDR3 is TGTGCCAGCTCACCGGAACGAGGGGAAAAACTGTTTTTT. The J gene is TRBJ1-4, the V gene TRBV18; D is ambiguous. Germline assignment: CDR1 KGHSH and CDR2 LQKENI. CDR3 size: 13 residues. The V end lost 3 bases, the J end lost 8 bases, and 10 bases lay between the germline ends.

In nucleotides, the CDR3 is TGTGCCAGCAGTTACTCAAGCGGGCGGGAGACCCAGTACTTC. It yields the protein CASSYSSGRETQYF. The chain carries TRBV6-5 and TRBJ2-5; TRBD2 is a possible D gene (6 bases). Trimming left V 0 bases short and J 5 bases short, with 10 bases between. The CDR3 spans 14 residues. Per the germline V gene, CDR1 is MNHEY and CDR2 is SVGAGI.

The chain recombines TRBV28 with TRBJ2-2, with D possibly TRBD1 on 6 matching bases. This CDR3 is 15 amino acids long. Trimming pared 9 bases from V and 4 bases from J, leaving 18 bases between. From germline, CDR1 is MDHEN and CDR2 SYDVKM. The DNA for the CDR3 is TGTGCCAGTACTCCGTGGACAGCCACCACCGGGGAGCTGTTTTTT. As protein: CASTPWTATTGELFF.

The chain is built from TRBV3-1 (or the pseudogene TRBV3-2) and TRBJ2-2; possible D gene TRBD1, 5 bases. V was clipped by 1 base and J by 3 bases, with 15 bases between them. Germline V gives CDR1 LGHDT, CDR2 YNNKEL (reference sequence). The CDR3 sequence is 17 residues long. The CDR3 bases are TGTGCCAGCAGCCAAGCGGGCAGGGTGAGTCACACCGGGGAGCTGTTTTTT. Its translation is CASSQAGRVSHTGELFF.

The chain combines TRBV5-5 with TRBJ2-2, with 7 bases that match TRBD1. The germline CDR1 and CDR2 sequences are SGHKS and YYEKEE (reference sequence). CDR3 size: 16 residues. The V segment lost 5 bases and the J segment 5 bases; nucleotides outside the gene matches: 12. The CDR3 bases are TGTGCCAGCAGTCCCGTAGGGGGCGCGGGTACCGGGGAGCTGTTTTTT. Amino acids: CASSPVGGAGTGELFF.

The chain uses TRBV27 and TRBJ1-1; unclear D gene. The CDR3 spans 13 residues. Trimming shortened V by 2 bases and J by 4 bases, and 8 bases separated the two germline ends. Germline V gene sequence: CDR1 MNHEY, CDR2 SMNVEV (reference sequence). The CDR3 DNA reads as TGTGCCAGCAGTTTAATGGCGGGCACTGAAGCTTTCTTT. Translating gives CASSLMAGTEAFF.

CDR3 nucleotides: TGCGCCAGCAGTGCAAGACAGAATTCACCCCTCCACTTT. This gives the protein CASSARQNSPLHF. The genes are TRBV10-1 and TRBJ1-6; D is perhaps TRBD1 (5 bases). The CDR3 extends over 13 amino acids. The V gene's germline CDR1 is WNHNN and CDR2 SYGVQD (reference sequence). With 4 bases removed from V and 7 bases from J, the gap between germline ends came to 8 bases.

The chain joins TRBV10-1 to TRBJ2-1; D not resolved. Germline V gene sequence: CDR1 WNHNN, CDR2 SYGVQD (reference sequence). The CDR3 runs to 15 residues. Trimming stripped 5 bases from V and 0 bases from J, with 11 bases between. The CDR3 region is CASSPRMTSYNEQFF. The CDR3 DNA reads as TGCGCCAGCAGTCCCAGGATGACCTCCTACAATGAGCAGTTCTTC.

The genes are TRBV6-2 or TRBV6-3 and TRBJ2-2; D perhaps matches TRBD1 (5 bases). The CDR3 loop spans 16 amino acids. V lost 6 bases and J 5 bases, leaving 19 bases between the germline ends. Germline assignment: CDR1 MNHEY and CDR2 SVGEGT. Here the CDR3 reads CASSPRQPIGTGELFF. The CDR3 nucleotides are TGTGCCAGCAGCCCCAGACAGCCCATTGGGACCGGGGAGCTGTTTTTT.

This clone was seen only a few times. The J gene is TRBJ1-2, the V gene TRBV24-1; D not resolved. The CDR3 runs 13 residues. The germline V gene has CDR1 KGHDR and CDR2 SFDVKD. The ends were cut back, 4 bases at V and 8 bases at J, with 13 bases in the middle. In nucleotides, the CDR3 is TGTGCCACCAGTGACCGAATTGGAGGCGGCTACACCTTC. It encodes CATSDRIGGGYTF.

This clone has just one count. The V gene is TRBV6-6, the J gene TRBJ1-2; 8 positions agree with TRBD1. There are 14 residues in the CDR3. J gave up 8 bases and V 2 bases, and 7 bases lay outside the gene matches. Germline V gene lookup returns CDR1 MNHNY and CDR2 SVGAGI (reference sequence). The CDR3 is CASSYQDRAGGYTF. CDR3 bases: TGTGCCAGCAGTTACCAGGACAGGGCGGGCGGCTACACCTTC.

The chain combines TRBV27 with TRBJ1-2; 11 bases match TRBD1. Germline V CDR1 and CDR2: MNHEY, SMNVEV (reference sequence). Unmatched junction bases numbered 7, after V lost 5 bases and J lost 5 bases. The CDR3 consists of 15 residues. CDR3 region: CASSPSGTGGYGYTF. CDR3 coding DNA: TGTGCCAGCAGTCCCTCCGGGACAGGGGGGTATGGCTACACCTTC.

The V gene is TRBV6-6, the J gene TRBJ1-2, with TRBD1 matching 7 bases. The CDR3 has 15 residues. V dropped 0 bases and J dropped 6; count of bases not matched to a gene: 7. CDR1 and CDR2 from the germline V gene are MNHNY and SVGAGI (reference sequence). The CDR3 region has the DNA TGTGCCAGCAGTTACTCTCAGGGGGGATTAGATGGCTACACCTTC. Translated: CASSYSQGGLDGYTF.

This clone has just one count. The chain couples TRBV9 to TRBJ1-3; no clear D gene. CDR3 length: 16 amino acids. V was pared by 4 bases and J by 0 bases, with 14 bases between. Germline assignment: CDR1 SGDLS and CDR2 YYNGEE. The CDR3 is CASSPRRRTSGNTIYF. The CDR3, as DNA: TGTGCCAGCAGCCCGCGTCGGAGGACCTCTGGAAACACCATATATTTT.

This clone was observed a handful of times. V gene TRBV6-5 combines with J gene TRBJ1-6; TRBD1 aligns across 7 bases. This CDR3 region has 15 residues. Germline CDR1 MNHEY, CDR2 SVGAGI. V was clipped by 6 bases and J by 4 bases; unmatched bases: 6. CDR3 bases: TGTGCCAGCAGAAGACAGGGAACTTATAATTCACCCCTCCACTTT. Translation gives CASRRQGTYNSPLHF.

The J gene is TRBJ1-2, the V gene TRBV6-6; 11 bases match TRBD1. The germline V gene encodes CDR1 MNHNY and CDR2 SVGAGI (reference sequence). V gave up 6 bases and J gave up 8 bases; unmatched junction bases: 11. This CDR3 comprises 15 residues. CDR3 residues: CASRPPGTGGGGYTF. CDR3 nucleotides: TGTGCCAGCAGGCCGCCAGGGACAGGGGGGGGAGGCTACACCTTC.

V usage is TRBV19 and J usage is TRBJ1-2; 12 bases match TRBD1. The length of the CDR3 is 15 residues. In germline, CDR1 is LNHDA, CDR2 SQIVND (reference sequence). The J segment lost 7 bases and the V segment lost 1 base, leaving 4 bases of the junction unmatched. CDR3: CASSIGTGQGAGYTF. CDR3 nucleotides: TGTGCCAGTAGTATAGGAACGGGACAGGGGGCTGGCTACACCTTC.

V is TRBV25-1 and J is TRBJ2-1; the match to TRBD1 covers 9 bases. Germline CDR1 reads MGHDK; CDR2 reads SYGVNS. V shed 5 bases and J 8 bases; nucleotides not matched to a gene: 7. This CDR3 has 14 residues. The CDR3 bases are TGTGCCAGCAGTCTCCGGGACAGGGACGATGAGCAGTTCTTC. Its translation is CASSLRDRDDEQFF. The variable domain in full, completed from reference TRBV25-1 and TRBJ2-1, reads EADIYQTPRYLVIGTGKKITLECSQTMGHDKMYWYQQDPGMELHLIHYSYGVNSTEKGDLSSESTVSRIRTEHFPLTLESARPSHTSQYLCASSLRDRDDEQFFGPGTRLTVL.

V gene TRBV5-4 combines with J gene TRBJ1-1; D possibly corresponds to TRBD1 (6 bases). This CDR3 comprises 15 residues. Trimming took off 2 bases at V and 1 base at J, with 12 bases between the two ends. CDR1 and CDR2 (germline): SGHNT, YYREEE (reference sequence). Here the CDR3 DNA reads TGTGCCAGCAGCTTTTTTGGGACACAGAACACTGAAGCTTTCTTT. It yields the protein CASSFFGTQNTEAFF.

This chain uses TRBV4-1 with TRBJ1-5, with D possibly being TRBD1 (5 bases). The germline gives CDR1 MGHRA, CDR2 YSYEKL. V was pared by 4 bases and J by 0 bases, with 16 bases between. This CDR3 spans 17 amino acids. The CDR3 protein is CASSPGDLYYSNQPQHF. As DNA, the CDR3 is TGCGCCAGCAGCCCCGGGGACTTGTACTATAGCAATCAGCCCCAGCATTTT.

This clone has just a few counts. The chain joins TRBV6-6 to TRBJ2-1; D gene uncertain. The CDR3 has 13 residues. The ends were cut back, 6 bases at V and 0 bases at J, with 6 bases in the middle. CDR1 MNHNY and CDR2 SVGAGI come from the germline V gene (reference sequence). CDR3 region: CASSESSYNEQFF. The CDR3 bases are TGTGCCAGCAGCGAGAGCTCCTACAATGAGCAGTTCTTC.

Here the CDR3 reads CASSPQQGSGYGYTF. In DNA, the CDR3 is TGTGCCAGCAGTCCCCAACAGGGCAGTGGCTATGGCTACACCTTC. The gene calls are TRBV27 and TRBJ1-2, with D possibly matching TRBD1 (6 bases). This CDR3 region has 15 residues. Trimming removed 5 bases from V and 4 bases from J, with 17 bases in between. Looked up from germline, CDR1 is MNHEY and CDR2 is SMNVEV (reference sequence).

This clone was seen only a few times. The V and J genes are TRBV5-5 and TRBJ2-2; TRBD2 matches 10 bases. Losses at the gene ends were 4 bases for V and 0 bases for J; bases not matched to a gene: 9. CDR3 size: 18 residues. Germline V gene lookup returns CDR1 SGHKS and CDR2 YYEKEE (reference sequence). For the CDR3, the DNA is TGTGCCAGCAGCACCCCCGCTAGCGGGGGCGCGAACACCGGGGAGCTGTTTTTT. Translated, it gives CASSTPASGGANTGELFF.

The chain carries TRBV5-1 and TRBJ1-1, with TRBD1 matching over 7 bases. J lost 11 bases, V lost 4 bases, and 11 bases had no gene match. CDR1 is SGHRS and CDR2 is YFSETQ in the germline V gene. The CDR3 sequence is 13 residues long. Written as DNA, the CDR3 is TGCGCCAGCAGCGTCGGGACAGTCCCAGCGGCTTTCTTT. The encoded protein is CASSVGTVPAAFF.

The rearrangement joins TRBV10-1 to TRBJ2-7; 11 bases are a match to TRBD1. Germline-derived CDR1 and CDR2 are WNHNN and SYGVQD (reference sequence). The ends lost 7 bases at V and 6 bases at J; junction bases unmatched: 5. The CDR3 contains 13 residues. CDR3 in DNA: TGCGCCAGCAAGGGACAGGGGGGAACCGAGCAGTACTTC. As protein: CASKGQGGTEQYF.

The rearrangement links TRBV28 to TRBJ1-2, with 10 positions matching TRBD1. The CDR3 has 15 amino acids. CDR1 is MDHEN, CDR2 SYDVKM, per germline. Trimming at V came to 7 bases and at J to 4 bases, leaving 9 bases not matched to a gene. CDR3 sequence reads: CASISWGQGTYGYTF. The DNA of the CDR3 is TGTGCCAGCATCTCGTGGGGACAGGGGACCTATGGCTACACCTTC.